The next 30 T cell receptor beta chains were all read from a single sample in a study of blood T cells in healthy people across ages. A J-beta primer mix and a sample-barcoded 5' primer were used in a second PCR of about 7 to 12 cycles. MiXCR, applied by TCRdb to the 5' RACE reads, yields one record per CDR3 protein. The table records about 930,000 distinct CDR3 sequences, approximately 32% of them present only once. In addition, the sample was reused for a study of T cells of mothers and their children.

The sequenced sample consisted of blood. The receptors shown here come from a woman aged 40 to 50 in good health.

A note on this clonotype: A much larger clone differs by one base, so this may be a read error. This chain joins TRBV28 and TRBJ2-5; D is unclear. CDR1 and CDR2 (germline): MDHEN, SYDVKM. This CDR3 contains 14 residues. V was pared by 5 bases and J by 11 bases, with 21 bases between. Here the CDR3 DNA reads TGTGCCAGCAGTCACATTGGTCGCCTAACGCCTCAGTACTTC. This encodes CASSHIGRLTPQYF.

This clonotype was seen a few times. This chain connects TRBV19 to TRBJ1-5; no clear D. Trimming removed 4 bases at V and 4 bases at J, with 14 bases between. The CDR3 loop spans 15 amino acids. In germline, CDR1 is LNHDA, CDR2 SQIVND (reference sequence). The chain's CDR3 is CASSTRTFGNQPQHF. Written as DNA, the CDR3 is TGTGCCAGTAGTACGAGGACCTTCGGTAATCAGCCCCAGCATTTT.

The chain has TRBV3-1 and TRBJ1-1; the match to TRBD1 covers 8 bases. With 2 bases clipped from V and 6 bases from J, the junction kept 2 bases outside the gene matches. CDR3 length equals 13 residues. The V gene's germline CDR1 is LGHDT and CDR2 YNNKEL (reference sequence). This CDR3 reads CASSQRTGPEAFF. Here the CDR3 DNA reads TGTGCCAGCAGCCAACGGACAGGGCCTGAAGCTTTCTTT.

V and J are TRBV20-1 and TRBJ2-1; D not resolved. Per the germline V gene, CDR1 is DFQATT and CDR2 is SNEGSKA (reference sequence). V lost 3 bases, J lost 8 bases, and 11 bases lay in between. The CDR3 is 12 amino acids. CDR3 protein: CSASRSGDEQFF. As DNA, the CDR3 is TGCAGTGCTAGTAGATCTGGGGATGAGCAGTTCTTC.

CDR3 region: CASSVRLAETDTQYF. The DNA for the CDR3 is TGTGCCAGCAGTGTTCGACTAGCGGAAACAGATACGCAGTATTTT. The chain links TRBV2 to TRBJ2-3; the match to TRBD2 covers 9 bases. The germline V gene encodes CDR1 SNHLY and CDR2 FYNNEI. This CDR3 spans 15 amino acids. After removal of 4 bases from V and 3 bases from J, the junction contained 5 bases not matched to a gene.

This clonotype was picked up a small number of times. This CDR3 is CATRAGGGSYNEQFF. In nucleotides, the CDR3 is TGTGCCACCAGGGCGGGAGGGGGCTCCTACAATGAGCAGTTCTTC. V and J are TRBV15 and TRBJ2-1, with 9 bases identical to TRBD2. Trimming removed 6 bases from V and 0 bases from J; junction bases left unmatched: 3. CDR1 and CDR2 from the germline V gene are LNHNV and YYDKDF (reference sequence). This CDR3 is built from 15 residues.

The V call is TRBV20-1, the J call TRBJ2-6; tentatively, D is TRBD1 (6 bases). This CDR3 region has 16 residues. The V and J ends lost 1 base and 1 base respectively, with 11 bases between them. The germline V gene encodes CDR1 DFQATT and CDR2 SNEGSKA (reference sequence). CDR3 nucleotide sequence: TGCAGTGCTAGAGTCACCAGGGGATCTGGGGCCAACGTCCTGACTTTC. Protein: CSARVTRGSGANVLTF.

In its sample, this clonotype was seen a few times. The chain is built from TRBV28 and TRBJ2-7; tentatively, D is TRBD2 (6 bases). Deletions cut 4 bases from V and 3 bases from J, with 13 bases between. This CDR3 is built from 14 residues. Germline CDR1 and CDR2: MDHEN and SYDVKM. CDR3 nucleotides: TGTGCCAGCAGTTGGGGGGACCGGGACTACGAGCAGTACTTC. Translation: CASSWGDRDYEQYF. The variable domain in full, completed from reference TRBV28 and TRBJ2-7, reads DVKVTQSSRYLVKRTGEKVFLECVQDMDHENMFWYRQDPGLGLRLIYFSYDVKMKEKGDIPEGYSVSREKKERFSLILESASTNQTSMYLCASSWGDRDYEQYFGPGTRLTVT.

This clonotype showed up just a few times. This sequence joins TRBV4-3 and TRBJ1-1; 7 bases map to TRBD1. The CDR3 consists of 16 residues. V shed 0 bases and J 0 bases; nucleotides not matched to a gene: 4. Germline values: CDR1 LGHNA, CDR2 YSLEER. The CDR3: CASSQDPQGVNTEAFF. Here the CDR3 DNA reads TGCGCCAGCAGCCAAGATCCCCAGGGGGTGAACACTGAAGCTTTCTTT.

This clonotype was detected only a few times. The junction differs from germline at one of its ends, possibly a read error. The chain couples TRBV5-1 to TRBJ1-1; no clear D. The germline gives CDR1 SGHRS, CDR2 YFSETQ. The CDR3 consists of 14 residues. The CDR3 nucleotides are TGCGCCAGCAGCTTGCGGGGTGTGAACACTGCAGCTTTCTTT. Encoded protein: CASSLRGVNTAAFF.

The chain links TRBV2 to TRBJ2-1; 14 nucleotides line up with TRBD2. The ends lost 8 bases at V and 15 bases at J; junction bases unmatched: 9. CDR1 is SNHLY, CDR2 FYNNEI, per germline. The CDR3 runs 13 residues. CDR3 region: CASARLAGGAWFF. The DNA for the CDR3 is TGTGCCAGCGCAAGACTAGCGGGGGGGGCTTGGTTCTTC.

The V gene is TRBV5-1, the J gene TRBJ2-3; TRBD2 aligns across 13 bases. This CDR3 comprises 18 residues. Germline trimming cut 4 bases from V and 1 base from J; bases unmatched to any gene: 9. The germline gives CDR1 SGHRS, CDR2 YFSETQ. CDR3 protein: CASSVTSGRGHRTDTQYF. In DNA, the CDR3 is TGCGCCAGCAGCGTCACTAGCGGGAGGGGTCATCGCACAGATACGCAGTATTTT.

The chain links TRBV29-1 to TRBJ1-3, with unresolved D. V lost 2 bases to trimming and J lost 4 bases, with 15 bases between them. The CDR3 sequence is 15 residues long. Germline CDR1 reads SQVTM; CDR2 reads ANQGSEA. CDR3 DNA sequence: TGCAGCGTTGAACTCCGGCGTAACTCCGGAAACACCATATATTTT. It codes for CSVELRRNSGNTIYF.

This clonotype was seen many times. The chain recombines TRBV7-6 with TRBJ1-6, with unresolved D. Trimming shortened V by 3 bases and J by 0 bases, and 12 bases separated the two germline ends. The CDR3 runs to 17 residues. Germline V gives CDR1 SGHVS, CDR2 FNYEAQ. The CDR3 reads CASSFSSSSSYNSPLHF. The DNA for the CDR3 is TGTGCCAGCAGCTTCTCGAGTAGTAGCTCCTATAATTCACCCCTCCACTTT.

As concerns this clonotype: At one of its ends the junction is not consistent with the germline gene, which may arise from a read error. The CDR3 region is CAGSHYRDRGPGGYGYTF. The CDR3 nucleotides read TGTGCCGGCAGCCATTACCGGGACAGGGGGCCCGGGGGCTATGGCTACACCTTC. The chain joins TRBV13 to TRBJ1-2; the match to TRBD1 covers 12 bases. Germline CDR1 is PRHDT and CDR2 is FYEKMQ (reference sequence). The CDR3 is 18 residues long. The whole variable domain, remainder taken from reference TRBV13 and TRBJ1-2, is AAGVIQSPRHLIKEKRETATLKCYPIPRHDTVYWYQQGPGQDPQFLISFYEKMQSDKGSIPDRFSAQQFSDYHSELNMSSLELGDSALYFCAGSHYRDRGPGGYGYTFGSGTRLTVV.

This clonotype was observed once. A much larger clone sits a single nucleotide away, making a read error possible. The CDR3 coding sequence is TGTGCCACCCGAGAGGCAGCCGACTATGGCCACACCTTC. It encodes CATREAADYGHTF. The V call is TRBV12-3 or TRBV12-4, the J call TRBJ1-2; D unresolved. This CDR3 region has 13 residues.

The V gene is TRBV4-2, the J gene TRBJ2-7, with 9 nucleotides matching TRBD2. Germline V gene data show CDR1 as LGHNA and CDR2 as YNFKEQ. The CDR3 extends over 15 amino acids. The J segment lost 2 bases and the V segment lost 0 bases, leaving 2 bases of the junction unmatched. This CDR3 is CASSQERGGAYEQYF. The CDR3 DNA is TGTGCCAGCAGCCAAGAGCGGGGGGGCGCCTACGAGCAGTACTTC.

This clonotype was picked up one time. The gene calls are TRBV7-9 and TRBJ1-1; 8 nucleotides agree with TRBD1. Trimming removed 1 base from V and 3 bases from J; junction bases left unmatched: 1. The germline CDR1 and CDR2 sequences are SEHNR and FQNEAQ (reference sequence). The CDR3 totals 14 residues. The CDR3 bases are TGTGCCAGCAGCTTAGAACAGGGGGACACTGAAGCTTTCTTT. As protein: CASSLEQGDTEAFF.

In this sample, this clonotype turned up many times. The rearrangement joins TRBV6-4 to TRBJ2-1, with D tentatively TRBD2 (7 bases). The CDR3 spans 16 residues. Germline values: CDR1 MRHNA, CDR2 SNTAGT. The V end lost 0 bases, the J end lost 6 bases, and 15 bases lay between the germline ends. CDR3 coding DNA: TGTGCCAGCAGTGACTCGGTGGGGGGGGCCTCCAATGAGCAGTTCTTC. Translation: CASSDSVGGASNEQFF.

This clonotype was detected a few times. This chain connects TRBV11-2 to TRBJ2-1; D is perhaps TRBD2 (7 bases). Germline-derived CDR1 and CDR2 are SGHAT and FQNNGV. CDR3 length: 16 amino acids. V was cut by 7 bases and J by 4 bases, with 20 bases left in between. The CDR3 protein is CASTITSRGRYNEQFF. CDR3 sequence (DNA): TGTGCCAGCACCATCACGTCGCGGGGGCGATACAATGAGCAGTTCTTC.

Concerning this clonotype itself: The junction and the germline gene differ at one end; a read error may be behind it. The chain combines TRBV18 with TRBJ2-5; TRBD1 matches 10 bases. CDR3 size: 16 residues. Germline V gene sequence: CDR1 KGHSH, CDR2 LQKENI. The CDR3 sequence is CVSSRLGTGDQETQYF. The CDR3 coding sequence is TGTGTCAGCTCACGCCTAGGGACAGGGGATCAAGAGACCCAGTACTTC. Together with reference TRBV18 and TRBJ2-5, the CDR3 gives the full variable domain: NAGVMQNPRHLVRRRGQEARLRCSPMKGHSHVYWYRQLPEEGLKFMVYLQKENIIDESGMPKERFSAEFPKEGPSILRIQQVVRGDSAAYFCVSSRLGTGDQETQYFGPGTRLLVL.

This clonotype was observed at least ten times. CDR3 region: CASSLTLAFGGEQFF. CDR3 nucleotides: TGTGCCAGCAGCTTGACTTTAGCCTTCGGCGGGGAGCAGTTCTTC. The gene calls are TRBV7-2 and TRBJ2-1, with D perhaps matching TRBD2 (5 bases). V shed 3 bases and J shed 10 bases, with 19 bases lying between them. Germline V CDR1 and CDR2: SGHTA, FQGNSA. The CDR3 covers 15 residues.

Here the CDR3 reads CASSPGTSGGPEYF. CDR3 bases: TGTGCCAGCAGCCCAGGGACTAGCGGGGGCCCGGAGTACTTC. The chain links TRBV7-2 to TRBJ2-7; 14 nucleotides match TRBD2. V lost 5 bases, J lost 11 bases, and 8 bases stayed unmatched. The CDR3 contains 14 residues. Germline CDR1 is SGHTA and CDR2 is FQGNSA.

A note on this clonotype: A much larger clonotype is one base distant, so this may be a read error. The J gene is TRBJ1-2, the V gene TRBV20-1, with D maybe TRBD1 (6 bases). CDR1 DFQATT and CDR2 SNEGSKA come from the germline V gene (reference sequence). V dropped 6 bases and J dropped 5 bases, with 16 bases sitting between them. The CDR3 has 13 residues. CDR3 protein: CSAHRRGAYGYTF. DNA of the CDR3: TGCAGTGCCCATAGACGGGGGGCGTATGGCTACACCTTC.

For this clonotype: This may be a read error: a much more frequent sequence differs by one nucleotide. The rearrangement uses TRBV5-1 and TRBJ1-2; TRBD1 might be the D (6 bases). The germline V gene encodes CDR1 SGHRS and CDR2 YFSETQ. This CDR3 is built from 15 residues. CDR3 loop: CACSPTGPPGYGYTF. DNA of the CDR3: TGCGCCTGCAGTCCTACAGGGCCCCCTGGCTATGGCTACACCTTC.

This clonotype was counted ten times or more. The gene calls are TRBV6-1 and TRBJ2-7; no clear D. CDR1 and CDR2 (germline): MNHNS, SASEGT. The CDR3 length is 12 residues. V shed 9 bases and J shed 2 bases, with 11 bases lying between them. CDR3 protein: CASEATAYEQYF. The CDR3 region has the DNA TGTGCCAGTGAGGCCACAGCCTACGAGCAGTACTTC.

This rearrangement joins TRBV12-3 or TRBV12-4 to TRBJ2-5; D is perhaps TRBD1 (6 bases). The V end lost 6 bases, the J end lost 11 bases, and 25 bases lay between the germline ends. The CDR3 has 15 residues. As DNA, the CDR3 is TGTGCCAGCAGCCCTGACAGGAGACCCCATAGAGGGCAGTACTTC. It is translated as CASSPDRRPHRGQYF.

This clonotype has more than one count but fewer than ten. The chain recombines TRBV6-1 with TRBJ2-1; tentatively, D is TRBD1 (6 bases). V was shortened by 6 bases and J by 11 bases, with 17 bases between the two germline ends. CDR1 is MNHNS and CDR2 is SASEGT in the germline V gene. The CDR3 extends over 13 amino acids. In nucleotides, the CDR3 is TGTGCCAGCAGCCCCTCAACAGGGATTAAGCAGTTCTTC. Translating it yields CASSPSTGIKQFF.

This chain links TRBV3-1 with TRBJ1-1; D is uncertain. This CDR3 spans 11 amino acids. Germline V gene sequence: CDR1 LGHDT, CDR2 YNNKEL (reference sequence). The V end was cut by 3 bases, the J end by 7 bases, with 6 bases between. CDR3 in DNA: TGTGCCAGCAGCCATTCCGGTGAAGCTTTCTTT. Protein: CASSHSGEAFF.

This rearrangement joins TRBV20-1 to TRBJ2-7, with TRBD2 as a possible D gene (5 bases). The V end lost 0 bases, the J end lost 4 bases, and 16 bases lay between the germline ends. Looked up from germline, CDR1 is DFQATT and CDR2 is SNEGSKA (reference sequence). The CDR3 has 15 residues. The CDR3, as DNA: TGCAGTGCTAGAGATTGGAGGTCAGGTAGTTACGAGCAGTACTTC. Translating it yields CSARDWRSGSYEQYF.